This T cell receptor beta chain was retrieved from a study of CD8 T cells in ankylosing spondylitis (dated by TCRdb to 2015 to 2018). As for the study more broadly: The study profiled T cell receptor beta repertoires in healthy donors and ankylosing spondylitis patients to find disease-linked TCR variants. The whole study cohort included some 100 healthy donors and around 24 ankylosing spondylitis patients. Peripheral blood was sampled, and synovial fluid was additionally collected from ankylosing spondylitis patients.

The investigation overall reported the following: The disease-linked clones were reported as significantly enriched in matched synovial fluid samples from ankylosing spondylitis patients. A TCR beta motif of several highly homologous amino acid variants appeared characteristic of blood from ankylosing spondylitis patients. Some of the motif variants had been reported before in the synovial fluid and blood of reactive arthritis patients, a finding that suggests common disease-initiation mechanisms. The disease-linked clones had a CD8+ phenotype and were found at relatively low frequencies in peripheral blood.

About this clonotype: Its antigen has not been determined. No quality values exist for individual bases; no much larger clone is one base distant.

Sequencing took place on an Illumina MiSeq. TCR beta libraries were prepared by quantitative 5'-RACE with molecular barcodes. The original pipeline was this. To identify disease-linked TCR variants, a new computational method was used, one built on a probabilistic model of VDJ rearrangement. TCRdb trimmed the raw reads at Q25, called clones with MiXCR and kept productive beta chains. CDR3 protein sequences are deduplicated, and each keeps its most common genes and DNA. TCRdb, not the authors, supplied the V and J calls. Here the sample has 25,000 to 35,000 distinct CDR3 sequences; approximately 15% occur a single time. Together, the top ten hold approximately 35% of the sample. The origin of this receptor is a male donor with ankylosing spondylitis or in good health (not recorded which). Sequenced: blood.

The DNA sequence is as follows: TGTGCCAGCAGCCCTCCAGGGGGGCAGTTCACCGGGGAGCTGTTTTTT. Translated, this is CASSPPGGQFTGELFF. The rearranged chain carries TRBV9 and TRBJ2-2; the D segment could be TRBD1, given 7 matching bases. V gives up 4 bases and J gives up 4 bases, and the segment between their germline ends measures 17 bases. CDR1 is given as SGDLS and CDR2 as YYNGEE, both from the germline V gene. The CDR3, from cysteine to phenylalanine, totals 16 residues. CDR3 DNA only is kept here, 48 bases in frame from base 1. Reference TRBV9 and TRBJ2-2 genes cover what lies past the CDR3, so the full variable domain is DSGVTQTPKHLITATGQRVTLRCSPRSGDLSVYWYQQSLDQGLQFLIQYYNGEERAKGNILERFSAQQFPDLHSELNLSSLELGDSALYFCASSPPGGQFTGELFFGEGSRLTVL.